Below, one T cell receptor beta chain is given with its context. The source of the sample is a study of blood T cell repertoires in COVID-19. The overall study: Acute and convalescent COVID-19 samples came from the United States, Italy and Spain. Sources were T cells, B-cell-depleted T cells, or PBMCs; the material itself was cDNA or gDNA.

The CDR3 runs 16 residues. V gave up 2 bases and J gave up 4 bases, with 18 bases separating them. In germline, CDR1 is SGHDT, CDR2 YYEEEE. Original processing methods: For nucleated cells, counts were estimated from reference gene primer amplification. Repertoires were generated with immunoSEQ multiplex PCR, while TCRdb's copy carries only in-frame clones and drops some. D and trimming were read from the DNA, whereas the V and J calls and clone size are those reported in that table. This table has about 38,000 clones, roughly 85% appearing once. The Seattle patients joined while their infection was active and were tracked longitudinally afterward.

The gene calls are TRBV5-6 and TRBJ1-2; tentative D call: TRBD1 (6 bases). Sequencing input: peripheral blood. This clonotype was obtained from a man between 60 and 70 years old with COVID-19, enrolled during active disease. DNA for the CDR3: TGTGCCAGCAGCTTACGACAGGCCGCTCCTATCTATGGCTACACCTTC. Its protein product is CASSLRQAAPIYGYTF.